The rows below give T cell receptor beta chains drawn from one sample of a study of identical twins. MiXCR, applied by TCRdb to the 5' RACE reads, yields one record per CDR3 protein. The data contain approximately 220,000 distinct CDR3 sequences, approximately 9% of them singletons. The material sequenced was memory (CD45RO+) T cells sorted from blood. These receptors all come from a woman aged 18-29 years in good health. Both conserved end residues are trimmed from each CDR3.

j_call v_call cdr3_aa
TRBJ1-4 TRBV20-1 SARGRQNEKLF
TRBJ2-3 TRBV5-1 ASSLSLPADTQY
TRBJ2-4 TRBV5-5 ASSFPGRGVIQY
TRBJ2-7 TRBV2 ASSAYEQY
TRBJ1-4 TRBV11-2 ASSLGSGRNEKLF
TRBJ2-2 TRBV7-3 ATSRVGTSRSGELF
TRBJ2-5 TRBV5-1 ASSLEVAGGRETQY
TRBJ1-2 TRBV5-1 ASSLYGRGDYGYT
TRBJ1-3 TRBV20-1 SARGPGLETGNTIY
TRBJ2-3 TRBV29-1 SAQDRGSADTQY
TRBJ1-4 TRBV5-6 ASSLAHPANEKLF
TRBJ2-3 TRBV10-3 AISELDTQY
TRBJ2-7 TRBV6-2/TRBV6-3 ASSPIAGPDEQY
TRBJ1-6 TRBV3-1 ASSQDQPGLGSPLH
TRBJ2-1 TRBV29-1 SIQGDTSYNEQF
TRBJ2-1 TRBV7-3 ASSFLPGVDSNEQF
TRBJ1-4 TRBV7-9 ASSVKGGPATNEKLF
TRBJ1-1 TRBV7-2 ASSLLVQLNTEAF
TRBJ1-1 TRBV6-2/TRBV6-3 ASSYWGERRSEAF
TRBJ1-1 TRBV20-1 SARDPKPGETEAF
TRBJ2-3 TRBV28 ASSVRGSTDTQY
TRBJ2-3 TRBV11-2 ASSFRQRGTNTQY
TRBJ2-7 TRBV2 ASKMGAQFLSEQY
TRBJ2-7 TRBV20-1 SASWPVSSYEQY
TRBJ2-1 TRBV10-2 ASRTGTNTYNEQF
TRBJ2-1 TRBV5-1 ASSLDQGYNEQF
TRBJ2-1 TRBV10-3 AISGSSGTDEQL
TRBJ2-3 TRBV7-2 ASSSGTGADTQY
TRBJ2-1 TRBV12-3/TRBV12-4 ASSPAGEQF
TRBJ2-5 TRBV27 ASSLGLAKKTQY
TRBJ2-7 TRBV7-6 ASSPRRSQGSEQY
TRBJ2-3 TRBV6-5 ASSYLGGGVTDTQY
TRBJ2-5 TRBV27 ASSTRNPQETQY